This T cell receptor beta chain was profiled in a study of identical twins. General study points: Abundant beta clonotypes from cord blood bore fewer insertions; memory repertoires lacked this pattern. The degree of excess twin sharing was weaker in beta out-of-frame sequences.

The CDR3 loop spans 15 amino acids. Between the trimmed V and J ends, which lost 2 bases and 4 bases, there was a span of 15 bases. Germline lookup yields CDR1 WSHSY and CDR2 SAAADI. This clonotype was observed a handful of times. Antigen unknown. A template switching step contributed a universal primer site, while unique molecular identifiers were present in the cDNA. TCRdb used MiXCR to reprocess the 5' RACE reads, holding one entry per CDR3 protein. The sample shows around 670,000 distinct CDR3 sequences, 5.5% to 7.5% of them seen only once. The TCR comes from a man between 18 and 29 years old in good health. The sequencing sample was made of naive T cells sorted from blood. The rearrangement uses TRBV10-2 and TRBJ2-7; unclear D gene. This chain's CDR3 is CASSEPRSPNYEQYF. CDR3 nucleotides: TGCGCCAGCAGTGAGCCCCGCTCGCCAAATTACGAGCAGTACTTC.